This T cell receptor beta chain derives from a study of beta chain features in type 1 diabetes. The single heparinised draw taken from each donor contained roughly 100 mL of blood on average. Sorting based on CD45RO/CCR7/CD25/CD127/CD95/CD27 separated CD4+ naive, central memory, regulatory and stem cell-like memory cells. Populations isolated by sorting all had purity greater than 95%. Notes on this clone: Its specificity is not known.

The study, taken as a whole, reports: Among all four CD4+ subsets, Type 1 diabetes patients had TCRB CDR3s that were moderately but significantly shorter.

All of the isolated RNA was reverse transcribed, so expressed TCRB transcripts were sequenced. Using immunoSEQ multiplex PCR, the repertoire was profiled, and TCRdb retains in-frame clones only, with some absent. The data show tens of thousands of clones, with about three fifths seen just once and 0.25% to 0.35% held by the top ten. The sequence derives from a woman in her 30s with type 1 diabetes. Sequenced material: stem cell memory CD4+ T cells from blood.

CDR3 nucleotides: TGTGCCAGCGGTCCGGGCGGGGACTATGGCTACACCTTC. Residues: CASGPGGDYGYTF. The V call is TRBV27, the J call TRBJ1-2; D not certain. Trimming removed 8 bases at V and 3 bases at J, with 13 bases between. Germline loops: CDR1 MNHEY, CDR2 SMNVEV (reference sequence). CDR3 size: 13 residues.